This T cell receptor (beta chain) came from a study of T cell responses to AZD1222 COVID-19 vaccine (dated by TCRdb to the early 2020s). In the study overall: AZD1222 recipients with second doses at about 4 weeks or about 12 weeks were pooled, because spike-specific TCR depth and breadth did not differ between schedules. TCR sequencing was performed for fewer than 250 trial participants, of whom about 210 were given two doses of AZD1222 and approximately 25 were given two doses of MenACWY control vaccine. Trial participants were enrolled by age into subgroups of 18-55, 56-69 and 70-plus years, and around 150, 28 and 57 TCR-sequenced participants, respectively, were included in these subgroups. Study-wide findings and limitations: A significant rise in spike-specific TCR breadth and depth was observed after two AZD1222 doses relative to day 0 and relative to MenACWY recipients. Participants were mostly white British and included more females than males, and it was suggested by the authors that clonal diversity may have been underestimated. In the small 56-69-year group, the increase in depth fell short of significance, most likely because of low power. Epitopes outside the regions mutated in the B.1.351 and B.1.1.7 variants were reportedly recognized by nearly half of the unique spike-specific TCRs. The whole spike protein was spanned by vaccine-associated CD4 TCRs, and dominant responses were seen in regions 160-218 and 743-854. Conclusions about previously exposed vaccinees are limited because only 5 or 6 AZD1222 recipients were SARS-CoV-2 seropositive at baseline. No day 14 peak-response samples were available, so repertoires were characterized only after the peak T cell response.

The time point label of this sample denotes: baseline before first vaccination. Samples from vaccinated people were obtained from the UK trials COV001 and COV002, which included a single-blind randomized controlled phase 2/3 trial of AZD1222 (ChAdOx1 nCoV-19) in healthy adults. For TCRbeta chain sequencing, PBMC samples from trial participants were taken at day 0 and at day 28 after the second dose. Trimming leaves V shorter by 7 bases and J shorter by 0 bases, with the junction holding 5 bases beyond the gene matches. The CDR3 runs 14 residues from the cysteine to the phenylalanine. This entry keeps only the CDR3 DNA: 42 bases, framed from base 1. From the germline V gene (reference sequence), CDR1 is MNHNY and CDR2 is SVGAGI. The CDR3 regions of human TCRbeta chains were analyzed by immunosequencing. The source study handled its data this way. Repertoire TCRs were checked for matches against a reference library of SARS-CoV-2-specific TCRs that had been generated using the MIRA antigen-specificity platform. Breadth was defined as the fraction of unique TCRs that were SARS-CoV-2-associated, and depth was defined as the fraction of total T cells that were SARS-CoV-2-associated. Using the MIRA data, every spike-specific TCR was mapped to the spike region that the TCR reacted to and assigned to either a CD4 or a CD8 class. Log10-transformed breadth and depth values were compared by one-way ANOVA with Sidak's multiple comparisons tests. What TCRdb holds here is the immuneACCESS table cut down to in-frame rearrangements. Part of the clones is not present; checked against another copy, under half of the missing clones reflect an unresolved V gene, and the others are unexplained. The D gene and trimming were derived from the DNA, and the V and J assignments and clone size from that table. This sample comprises 95,000 to 150,000 clones, around 90% of them detected only once. Of the sample, around 1.5% is held by the ten largest clones.

Concerning this clone itself: No cognate antigen has been identified for it. Per-base qualities were not stored, and no clone one base away is much larger.

Here the sequenced sample was peripheral blood, taken on day 0 of AZD1222 vaccination. The rearrangement combines TRBV6-6 with TRBJ1-1, with 7 bases in between that match TRBD1. The receptor was isolated from an adult in good health. The encoded CDR3 is CASTLGQMNTEAFF. The DNA sequence reads TGTGCCAGCACCCTGGGACAGATGAACACTGAAGCTTTCTTT.